The clone carrying this T cell receptor beta chain was seen only a few times. Germline V CDR1 and CDR2: LGHNA, YNFKEQ. V was trimmed by 0 bases and J by 4 bases, leaving 7 bases between them. This CDR3 region has 14 residues. The data are from a study of blood T cell repertoires in COVID-19. Across the study: Some COVID-19 samples were acute and others convalescent; all came from the United States, Italy and Spain. Nucleic acid was either cDNA or gDNA, and it came from T cells, B-cell-depleted T cells, or PBMCs.

Only in-frame clones appear in the TCRdb table, and some are missing; sequencing was by immunoSEQ multiplex PCR. The sample shows 250,000 to 350,000 clones, 86% of them seen only once. The TCR originated in a woman aged 45-65 years with acute or convalescent COVID-19. The chain employs TRBV4-2 and TRBJ2-1; D might be TRBD1 (6 bases). Sequenced sample: peripheral blood. CDR3 nucleotides: TGTGCCAGCAGCCAAGAACAGGGATACAATGAGCAGTTCTTC. It yields the protein CASSQEQGYNEQFF.